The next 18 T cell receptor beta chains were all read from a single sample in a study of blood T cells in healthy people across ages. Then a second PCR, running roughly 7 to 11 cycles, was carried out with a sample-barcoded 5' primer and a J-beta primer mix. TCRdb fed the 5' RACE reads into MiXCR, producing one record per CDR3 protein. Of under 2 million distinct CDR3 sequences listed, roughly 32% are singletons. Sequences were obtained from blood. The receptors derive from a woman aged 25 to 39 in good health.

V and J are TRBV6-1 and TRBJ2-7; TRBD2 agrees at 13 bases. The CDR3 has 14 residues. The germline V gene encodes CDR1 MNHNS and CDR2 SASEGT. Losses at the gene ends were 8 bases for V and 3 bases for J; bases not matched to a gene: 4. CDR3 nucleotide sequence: TGTGCCAGCTCGGGGACTAGCGGGGTCTACGAGCAGTACTTC. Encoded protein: CASSGTSGVYEQYF.

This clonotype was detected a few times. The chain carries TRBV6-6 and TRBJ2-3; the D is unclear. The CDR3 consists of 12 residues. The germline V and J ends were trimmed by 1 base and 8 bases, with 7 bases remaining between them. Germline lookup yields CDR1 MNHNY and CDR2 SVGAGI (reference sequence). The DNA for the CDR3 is TGTGCCAGCAGTTACTTGACCGCTACGCAGTATTTT. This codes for CASSYLTATQYF.

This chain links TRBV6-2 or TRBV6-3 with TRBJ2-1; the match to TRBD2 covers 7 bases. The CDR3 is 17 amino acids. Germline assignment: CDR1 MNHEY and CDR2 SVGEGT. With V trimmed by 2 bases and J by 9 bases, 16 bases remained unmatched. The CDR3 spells CASSYRVGGSDLPEQFF. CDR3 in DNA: TGTGCCAGCAGTTACCGAGTCGGCGGGAGCGACCTGCCTGAGCAGTTCTTC.

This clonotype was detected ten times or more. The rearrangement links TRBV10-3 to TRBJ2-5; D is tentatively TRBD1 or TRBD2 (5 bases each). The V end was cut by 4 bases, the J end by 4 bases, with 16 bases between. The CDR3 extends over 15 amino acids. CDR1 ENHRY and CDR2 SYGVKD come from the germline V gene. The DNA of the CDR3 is TGTGCCATCAGTGGGGGACCGCTCTTGGGAGAGACCCAGTACTTC. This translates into CAISGGPLLGETQYF.

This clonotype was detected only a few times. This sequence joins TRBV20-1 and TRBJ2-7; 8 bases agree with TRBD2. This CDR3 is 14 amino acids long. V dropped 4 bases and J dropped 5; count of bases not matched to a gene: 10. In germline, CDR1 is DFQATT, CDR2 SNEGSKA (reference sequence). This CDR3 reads CSATILERGHEQYF. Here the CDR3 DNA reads TGCAGTGCTACTATTCTCGAGCGGGGGCACGAGCAGTACTTC.

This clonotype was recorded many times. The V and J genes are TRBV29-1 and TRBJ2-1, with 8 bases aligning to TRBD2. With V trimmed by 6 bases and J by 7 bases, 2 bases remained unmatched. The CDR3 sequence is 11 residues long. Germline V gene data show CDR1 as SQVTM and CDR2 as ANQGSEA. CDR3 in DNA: TGCAGCGTCCAGCGGGGGAATGAGCAGTTCTTC. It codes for CSVQRGNEQFF.

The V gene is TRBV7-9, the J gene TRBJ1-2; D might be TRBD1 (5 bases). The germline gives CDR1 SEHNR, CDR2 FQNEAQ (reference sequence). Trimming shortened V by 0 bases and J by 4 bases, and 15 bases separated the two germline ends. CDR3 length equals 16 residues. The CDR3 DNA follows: TGTGCCAGCAGCTTAGCGGGGACGACCACCTCCTATGGCTACACCTTC. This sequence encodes CASSLAGTTTSYGYTF.

The CDR3: CASSLDKSSYEQYF. The CDR3 bases are TGTGCCAGCAGCCTGGACAAGAGCTCCTACGAGCAGTACTTC. V gene TRBV7-8 combines with J gene TRBJ2-7; weak D call: TRBD1 (5 bases). Germline loops: CDR1 SGHVS, CDR2 FQNEAQ. The CDR3 is 14 residues long. The ends were cut back, 5 bases at V and 0 bases at J, with 11 bases in the middle.

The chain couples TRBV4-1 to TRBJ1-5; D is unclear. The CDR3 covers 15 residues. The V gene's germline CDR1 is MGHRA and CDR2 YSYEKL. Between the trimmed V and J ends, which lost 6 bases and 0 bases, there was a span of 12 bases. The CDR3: CASRDGRNSNQPQHF. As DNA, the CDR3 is TGCGCCAGCAGGGATGGACGGAATAGCAATCAGCCCCAGCATTTT.

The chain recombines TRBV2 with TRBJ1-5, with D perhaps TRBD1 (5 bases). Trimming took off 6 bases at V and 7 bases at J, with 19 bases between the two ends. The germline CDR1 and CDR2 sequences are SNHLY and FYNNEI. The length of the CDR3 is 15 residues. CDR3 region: CASSPRGGSGQPQHF. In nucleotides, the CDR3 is TGTGCCAGCAGCCCCCGGGGGGGTTCGGGACAGCCCCAGCATTTT.

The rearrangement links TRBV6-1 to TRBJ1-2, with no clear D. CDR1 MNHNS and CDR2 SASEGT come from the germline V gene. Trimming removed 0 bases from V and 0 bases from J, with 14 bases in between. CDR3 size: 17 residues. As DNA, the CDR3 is TGTGCCAGCAGTGAAGCGCGAAGGTGGAGGGCTAACTATGGCTACACCTTC. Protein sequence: CASSEARRWRANYGYTF.

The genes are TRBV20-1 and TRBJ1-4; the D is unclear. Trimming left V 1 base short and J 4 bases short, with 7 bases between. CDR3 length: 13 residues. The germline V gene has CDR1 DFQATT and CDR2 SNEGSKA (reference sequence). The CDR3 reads CSARVERNEKLFF. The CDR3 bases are TGCAGTGCTAGAGTGGAACGTAATGAAAAACTGTTTTTT.

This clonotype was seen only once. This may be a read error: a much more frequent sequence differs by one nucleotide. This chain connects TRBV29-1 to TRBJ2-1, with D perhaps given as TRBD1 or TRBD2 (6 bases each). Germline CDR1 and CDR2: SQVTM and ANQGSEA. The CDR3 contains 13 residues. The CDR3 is CGVGGPKANEQFF. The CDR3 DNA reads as TGCGGCGTTGGGGGGCCAAAGGCAAATGAGCAGTTCTTC.

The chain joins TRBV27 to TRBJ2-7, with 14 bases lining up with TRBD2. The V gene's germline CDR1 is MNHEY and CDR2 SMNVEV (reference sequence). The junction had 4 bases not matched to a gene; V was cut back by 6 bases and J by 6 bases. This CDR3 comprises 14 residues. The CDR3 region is CASRPTSGRGEQYF. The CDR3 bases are TGTGCCAGCAGACCGACTAGCGGGAGGGGCGAGCAGTACTTC.

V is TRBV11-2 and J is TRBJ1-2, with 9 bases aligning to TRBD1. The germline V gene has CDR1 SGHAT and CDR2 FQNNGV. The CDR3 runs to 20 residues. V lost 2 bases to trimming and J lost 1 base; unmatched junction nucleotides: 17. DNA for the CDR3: TGTGCCAGCAGCTTATTTTTAGGCTCGGTTGGACAGGGGTATAACTATGGCTACACCTTC. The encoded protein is CASSLFLGSVGQGYNYGYTF.

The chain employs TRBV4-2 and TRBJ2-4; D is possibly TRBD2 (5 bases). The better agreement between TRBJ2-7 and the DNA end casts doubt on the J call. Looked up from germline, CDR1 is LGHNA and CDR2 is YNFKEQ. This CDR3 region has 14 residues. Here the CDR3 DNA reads TGTGCCAGCAGCCCCCGGTTTGAGGGCTACGAGCAGTACTTC. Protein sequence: CASSPRFEGYEQYF.

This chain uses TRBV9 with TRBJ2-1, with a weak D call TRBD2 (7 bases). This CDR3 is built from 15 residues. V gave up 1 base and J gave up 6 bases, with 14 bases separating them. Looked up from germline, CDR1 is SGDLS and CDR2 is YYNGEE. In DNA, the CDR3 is TGTGCCAGCAGCGTAATGGCGGGGGCCAGCAATGAGCAGTTCTTC. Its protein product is CASSVMAGASNEQFF.

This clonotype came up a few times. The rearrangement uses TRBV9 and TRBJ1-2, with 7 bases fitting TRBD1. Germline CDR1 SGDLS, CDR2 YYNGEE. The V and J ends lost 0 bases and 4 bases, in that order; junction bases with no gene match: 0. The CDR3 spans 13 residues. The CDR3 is CASSVGDSYGYTF. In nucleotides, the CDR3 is TGTGCCAGCAGCGTAGGGGACAGCTATGGCTACACCTTC. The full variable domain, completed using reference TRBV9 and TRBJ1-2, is DSGVTQTPKHLITATGQRVTLRCSPRSGDLSVYWYQQSLDQGLQFLIQYYNGEERAKGNILERFSAQQFPDLHSELNLSSLELGDSALYFCASSVGDSYGYTFGSGTRLTVV.